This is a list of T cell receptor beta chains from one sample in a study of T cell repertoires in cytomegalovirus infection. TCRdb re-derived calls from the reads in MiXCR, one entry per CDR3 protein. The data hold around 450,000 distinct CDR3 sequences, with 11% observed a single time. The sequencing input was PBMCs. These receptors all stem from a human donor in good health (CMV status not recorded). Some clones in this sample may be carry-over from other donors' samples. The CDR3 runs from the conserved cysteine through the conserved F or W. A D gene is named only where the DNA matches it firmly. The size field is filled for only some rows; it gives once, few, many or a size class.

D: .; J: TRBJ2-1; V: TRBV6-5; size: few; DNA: TGTGCCAGCAGTTACCCCGCGAATGAGCAGTTCTTC; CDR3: CASSYPANEQFF
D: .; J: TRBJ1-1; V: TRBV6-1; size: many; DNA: TGTGCCAGCAGTGAAAGGGGTACAGGGCCCATGAACACTGAAGCTTTCTTT; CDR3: CASSERGTGPMNTEAFF
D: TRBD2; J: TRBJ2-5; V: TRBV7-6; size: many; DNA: TGTGCCAGCAGGGACGTGGGGGGGTATGGTGAGGAGACCCAGTACTTC; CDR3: CASRDVGGYGEETQYF
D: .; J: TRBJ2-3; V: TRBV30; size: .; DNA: TGTGCCTGGACTCAGGGGAGCGGGAGCACAGATACGCAGTATTTT; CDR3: CAWTQGSGSTDTQYF
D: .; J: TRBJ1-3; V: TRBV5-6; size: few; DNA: TGTGCCAGCAGCTCAGGGGCAGTTACTGGAAACACCATATATTTT; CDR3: CASSSGAVTGNTIYF
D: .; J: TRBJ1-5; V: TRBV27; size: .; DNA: TGTGCCAGCAGTCTGAACCAGGGGCTTAATCAGCCCCAGCATTTT; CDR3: CASSLNQGLNQPQHF
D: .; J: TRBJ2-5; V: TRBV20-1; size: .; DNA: TGCAGTGCTCATCTGGGAAGGGGGCAAGAGACCCAGTACTTC; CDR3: CSAHLGRGQETQYF
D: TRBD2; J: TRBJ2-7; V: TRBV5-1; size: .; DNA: TGCGCCAGCAGCTTGACCGGGACTAGCGACTACGAGCAGTACTTC; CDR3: CASSLTGTSDYEQYF
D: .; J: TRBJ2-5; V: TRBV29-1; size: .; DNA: TGCAGCCATGGAGGGGCGGGTGAGGAGACCCAGTACTTC; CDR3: CSHGGAGEETQYF
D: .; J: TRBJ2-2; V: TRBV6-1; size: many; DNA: TGTGCCAGCAGTAGGGGGTTCACCGGGGAGCTGTTTTTT; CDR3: CASSRGFTGELFF
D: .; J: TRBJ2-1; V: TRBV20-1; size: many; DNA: TGCAGTGCTAGAGAACAGGGTCGCTCCTACAATGAGCAGTTCTTC; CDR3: CSAREQGRSYNEQFF
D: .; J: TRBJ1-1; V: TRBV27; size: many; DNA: TGTGCCAGCAGGGTTGGGGGTGAAGCTTTCTTT; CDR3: CASRVGGEAFF
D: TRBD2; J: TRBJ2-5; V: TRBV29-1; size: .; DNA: TGCAGCGCCCCCGGGACTAGACCCCAAGAGACCCAGTACTTC; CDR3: CSAPGTRPQETQYF
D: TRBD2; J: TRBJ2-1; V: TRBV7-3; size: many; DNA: TGTGCCAGCAGCTTAACTAGCGGGAGTGTAACCTACAATGAGCAGTTCTTC; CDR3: CASSLTSGSVTYNEQFF
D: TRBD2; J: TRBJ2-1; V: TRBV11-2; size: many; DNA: TGTGCCAGCAGCCGGGGACTAGCGGGGTACAATGAGCAGTTCTTC; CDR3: CASSRGLAGYNEQFF
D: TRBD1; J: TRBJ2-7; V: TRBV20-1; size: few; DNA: TGCAGTGCTACTACAGGGGGATCGGCCTACGAGCAGTACTTC; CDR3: CSATTGGSAYEQYF
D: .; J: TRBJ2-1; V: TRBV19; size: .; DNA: TGTGCCAGTAGTACGGGGGGCGGTGGCTTCGGGCAGTTCTTC; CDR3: CASSTGGGGFGQFF
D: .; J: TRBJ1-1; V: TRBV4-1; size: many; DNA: TGCGCCAGCAGCCCTAGAGGGGGGGATAGTACTGAAGCTTTCTTT; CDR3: CASSPRGGDSTEAFF
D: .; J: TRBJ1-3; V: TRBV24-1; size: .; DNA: TGTGCCACCAGTGACACCCGGGACATTGGAAACACCATATATTTT; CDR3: CATSDTRDIGNTIYF
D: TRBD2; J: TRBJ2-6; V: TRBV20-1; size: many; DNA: TGCCCTAGCGGGGGGCAGGAGGGCTCTGGGGCCAACGTCCTGACTTTC; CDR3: CPSGGQEGSGANVLTF
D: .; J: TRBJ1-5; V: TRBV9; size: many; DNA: TGTGCCAGCAGCGTGGGGGGATCGGATCAGCCCCAGCATTTT; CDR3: CASSVGGSDQPQHF
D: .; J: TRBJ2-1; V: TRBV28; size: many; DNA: TGTGCCAGCAGTTCTGGAGGCCTCTCATCCTACAATGAGCAGTTCTTC; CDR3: CASSSGGLSSYNEQFF
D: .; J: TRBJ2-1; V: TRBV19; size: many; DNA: TGTGCCAGTAGTACCACAGGGTCCCCCTACAATGAGCAGTTCTTC; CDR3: CASSTTGSPYNEQFF